This T cell receptor (beta chain) was observed in a study of shared clonotypes between healthy human individuals. Study at large: Donor composition was a couple of women and a few men, aged 18 to 49. Three CD4 naive, three CD4 memory, two CD8 naive and one CD8 memory plate were used per donor.

Trimming removed 5 bases from V and 6 bases from J; junction bases left unmatched: 11. The CDR3 extends over 15 amino acids. Germline loops: CDR1 ENHRY, CDR2 SYGVKD. Study-wide points: The diversity represented, both genetic and in exposure history, was limited by few donors. Shared across a few donors were roughly 5.3% of the naive CD4 clonotypes.

To note about this clone: Its antigen is not known.

TCRdb's copy holds only in-frame clones and misses some; the assay was immunoSEQ multiplex PCR. Among about 2 million clones, roughly 96% were seen once, and the ten largest hold 0.1% to 0.15%. This receptor was taken from a man aged 18 to 30 in good health. The chain joins TRBV10-3 to TRBJ1-1; 8 bases map to TRBD1. Sequencing was carried out using naive CD4+ T cells sorted from blood. This sample's subset: CD45RA+ positively selected. Here the CDR3 reads CAISLGQGGEAEAFF. CDR3 nucleotide sequence: TGTGCCATCAGTCTAGGACAGGGTGGGGAGGCTGAAGCTTTCTTT.